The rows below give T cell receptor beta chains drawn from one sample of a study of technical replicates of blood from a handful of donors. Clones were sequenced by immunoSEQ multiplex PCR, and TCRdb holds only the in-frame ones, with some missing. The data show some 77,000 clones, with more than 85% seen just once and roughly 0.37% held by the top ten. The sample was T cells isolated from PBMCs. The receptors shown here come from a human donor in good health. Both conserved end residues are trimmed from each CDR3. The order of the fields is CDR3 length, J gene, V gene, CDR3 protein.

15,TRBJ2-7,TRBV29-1,SVEVVREGRAPYEQY
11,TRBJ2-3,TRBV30,AWSRTTADTQY
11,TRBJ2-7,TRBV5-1,ASSLSGTYEQY
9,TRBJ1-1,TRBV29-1,SVDRATEAF
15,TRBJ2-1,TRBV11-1,ASSFGTSGRRTNEQF
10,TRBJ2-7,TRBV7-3,ASSGAGDEQY
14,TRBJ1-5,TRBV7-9,ASSPLATDSNQPQH
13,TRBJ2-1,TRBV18,ASSRDSYALNEQF
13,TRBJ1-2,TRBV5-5,ASSSLQGSNYGYT
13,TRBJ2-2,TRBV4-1,ASSRAGVVTGELF
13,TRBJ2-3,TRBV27,ASSFGGYPTDTQY
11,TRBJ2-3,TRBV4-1,ASRPRATDTQY
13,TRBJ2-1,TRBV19,ASRATPGSYNEQF
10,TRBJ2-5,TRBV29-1,SVEAFLETQY
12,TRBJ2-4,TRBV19,ASSLPMGGSIQY
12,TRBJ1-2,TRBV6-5,ASEQPGTIYGYT
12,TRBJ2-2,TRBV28,AATAGGNTGELF
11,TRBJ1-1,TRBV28,ASSLYGVTEAF
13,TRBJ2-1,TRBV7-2,ASSKTGNSYNEQF
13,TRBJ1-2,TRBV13,ASRDRGTLFNGYT
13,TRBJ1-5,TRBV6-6,ASSYSLGSNQPQH
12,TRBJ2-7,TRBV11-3,ASSLARTSYEQY
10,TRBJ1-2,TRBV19,ASSLTGYGYT
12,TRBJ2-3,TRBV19,ASSAGTSRDTQY
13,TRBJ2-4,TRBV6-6,ASSYSTSGKNIQY
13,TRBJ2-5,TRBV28,ASTIDREVGETQY
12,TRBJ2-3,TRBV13,ASRGLAGVDTQY
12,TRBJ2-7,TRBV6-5,ASSNLDSSYEQY
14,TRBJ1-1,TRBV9,ASSHTFGQPNTEAF
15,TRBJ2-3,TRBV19,ASSMVQGTSGADTQY
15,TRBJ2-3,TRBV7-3,ASSLFPGLVGTDTQY
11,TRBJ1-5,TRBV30,AWSVQMNQPQH
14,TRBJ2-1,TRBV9,ASSSPDSGTYNEQF
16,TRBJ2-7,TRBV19,ASSPGQGGLFYSYEQY
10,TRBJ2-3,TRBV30,AWSSVTDTQY
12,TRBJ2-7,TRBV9,ASSVSGGTYEQY
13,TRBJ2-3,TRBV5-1,ASSLTGGGTDTQY
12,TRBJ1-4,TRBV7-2,ASSRRVGSEKLF
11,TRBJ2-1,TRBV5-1,ASSWDSDNEQF
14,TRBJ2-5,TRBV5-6,ASSLEPRTAQETQY
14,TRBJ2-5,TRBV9,ASSVEPSGSQETQY
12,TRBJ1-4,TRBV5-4,ASSFQGGNEKLF
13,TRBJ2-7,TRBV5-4,ASSSGLAVTYEQY
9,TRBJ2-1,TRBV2,ASGTGVEQF